Following are 15 T cell receptor beta chains from one sample sequenced in a study of coeliac disease (dated by TCRdb to 2021 to 2024). Library creation used the immunoSEQ multiplex PCR assay. As stored in TCRdb, this immuneACCESS dataset retains in-frame rearrangements with V and J assigned. A fraction of the clones does not appear; measured against another copy, unresolved V genes explain less than half of the discrepancy, and the remainder lacks a known reason. The sample has about a thousand clones on record, approximately 58% of them singletons. The biggest ten clones account for about an eighth of the sample. The sample was lamina propria lymphocytes from the gut. This specimen's cell subset or site label, interpreted: lamina propria cell (LPC) fraction of small intestinal biopsy. The receptors were sampled from a woman between 50 and 59 years old with celiac disease on a gluten-free diet.

The chain couples TRBV6-8 to TRBJ1-1, with D maybe TRBD1 (6 bases). Trimming took 7 bases from V and 8 from J, leaving 14 bases between them. The CDR3 consists of 12 residues. Germline CDR1 and CDR2: MNHGY and SAAAGT. The CDR3 spells CASKTGKQEAFF. The CDR3 nucleotides are TGTGCCAGCAAGACAGGCAAACAAGAAGCTTTCTTT.

The rearrangement uses TRBV19 and TRBJ1-6; D perhaps matches TRBD1 (5 bases). Trimming removed 6 bases from V and 7 bases from J, with 13 bases in between. The V gene's germline CDR1 is LNHDA and CDR2 SQIVND (reference sequence). The CDR3 length is 14 residues. The DNA of the CDR3 is TGTGCCAGTAGACGCAGCCCAGGGAATTCACCCCTCCACTTT. Its translation: CASRRSPGNSPLHF.

The V call is TRBV4-1, the J call TRBJ1-6; D remains unclear. The CDR3 runs 15 residues. The ends were cut back, 0 bases at V and 7 bases at J, with 10 bases in the middle. Germline-derived CDR1 and CDR2 are MGHRA and YSYEKL. CDR3: CASSQEPVLNSPLHF. CDR3 in DNA: TGCGCCAGCAGCCAAGAACCCGTACTAAATTCACCCCTCCACTTT.

This chain connects TRBV10-3 to TRBJ1-2, with 8 bases that match TRBD1. J gave up 4 bases and V 5 bases, and 9 bases lay outside the gene matches. Germline V gene lookup returns CDR1 ENHRY and CDR2 SYGVKD. The CDR3 extends over 15 amino acids. CDR3 amino acids: CAISSPGQAFYGYTF. DNA for the CDR3: TGTGCCATCAGTTCTCCGGGACAGGCCTTCTATGGCTACACCTTC.

DNA of the CDR3: TGTGCCAGCAGCCCCCCCGGGGATCTTGGCTACACCTTC. Its protein is CASSPPGDLGYTF. The chain carries TRBV5-6 and TRBJ1-2; D is unresolved. The CDR3 loop spans 13 amino acids. The germline V and J ends were trimmed by 4 bases and 7 bases, with 14 bases remaining between them. Germline CDR1 reads SGHDT; CDR2 reads YYEEEE.

This clone appeared a few times. V usage is TRBV7-8 and J usage is TRBJ2-2; the match to TRBD1 covers 8 bases. The CDR3 is 17 residues long. Looked up from germline, CDR1 is SGHVS and CDR2 is FQNEAQ. The V segment lost 5 bases and the J segment 7 bases; nucleotides outside the gene matches: 15. The CDR3 region has the DNA TGTGCCAGCAGCCAAGACCTCATGGACAGGGCGGTCGGGGAGCTGTTTTTT. As protein: CASSQDLMDRAVGELFF.

The CDR3: CASSSNYLFSLRNNEQFF. The CDR3 DNA follows: TGTGCCAGCAGCTCAAATTACCTCTTTAGCCTACGTAACAATGAGCAGTTCTTC. The V call is TRBV14, the J call TRBJ2-1; D remains ambiguous. Trimming stripped 5 bases from V and 5 bases from J, with 25 bases between. Germline assignment: CDR1 SGHDN and CDR2 FVKESK. The CDR3 runs to 18 residues.

The rearrangement joins TRBV5-4 to TRBJ1-1; 10 nucleotides align to TRBD1. The germline CDR1 and CDR2 sequences are SGHNT and YYREEE (reference sequence). The CDR3 totals 15 residues. Trimming took 4 bases from V and 0 from J; bases not matched to a gene: 3. The CDR3 here is CASSPTGGMNTEAFF. The CDR3, as DNA: TGTGCCAGCAGCCCGACAGGGGGCATGAACACTGAAGCTTTCTTT.

The V and J genes are TRBV28 and TRBJ1-5, with a possible D match to TRBD1 (6 bases). The CDR3 runs to 14 residues. The germline V and J ends were trimmed by 6 bases and 1 base, with 10 bases remaining between them. Per the germline V gene, CDR1 is MDHEN and CDR2 is SYDVKM. This CDR3 reads CASSLTGSNQPQHF. CDR3 coding DNA: TGTGCCAGCAGCCTCACAGGGAGCAATCAGCCCCAGCATTTT.

This clone has a handful of counts. The chain carries TRBV19 and TRBJ1-2; D call uncertain. The CDR3 totals 13 residues. CDR1 LNHDA and CDR2 SQIVND come from the germline V gene (reference sequence). V shed 4 bases and J shed 6 bases, with 12 bases lying between them. This chain's CDR3 is CASSKFDLHGYTF. The CDR3 DNA is TGTGCCAGTAGTAAATTCGACTTACATGGCTACACCTTC.

This sequence joins TRBV19 and TRBJ2-2; TRBD1 is a possible D gene (6 bases). Germline assignment: CDR1 LNHDA and CDR2 SQIVND (reference sequence). Trimming cost V 7 bases and J 9 bases, with 15 bases left between them. The CDR3 covers 13 residues. The CDR3 coding sequence is TGTGCCAGTACCCCAACTGGGGGCTGGGAGCTGTTTTTT. Translation gives CASTPTGGWELFF.

This rearrangement joins TRBV2 to TRBJ2-5; the D is unclear. The CDR3 is made up of 13 amino acids. Trimming pared 6 bases from V and 4 bases from J, leaving 12 bases between. CDR1 SNHLY and CDR2 FYNNEI come from the germline V gene. Here the CDR3 DNA reads TGTGCCAGCAGCGGCCTAAGAGGAGAGACCCAGTACTTC. This translates into CASSGLRGETQYF.

This chain links TRBV5-1 with TRBJ1-5, with 7 bases aligning to TRBD1. The CDR3 extends over 13 amino acids. Germline CDR1 is SGHRS and CDR2 is YFSETQ. The J segment lost 10 bases and the V segment lost 0 bases, leaving 4 bases of the junction unmatched. CDR3 amino acids: CASSLDRGRPQHF. Written as DNA, the CDR3 is TGCGCCAGCAGCTTGGACAGGGGACGCCCCCAGCATTTT.

The V call is TRBV27, the J call TRBJ2-2, with D possibly TRBD2 on 5 matching bases. Germline V CDR1 and CDR2: MNHEY, SMNVEV (reference sequence). The CDR3 spans 12 residues. V dropped 3 bases and J dropped 11 bases, with 10 bases sitting between them. The CDR3 reads CASSLGVGELFF. In nucleotides, the CDR3 is TGTGCCAGCAGTTTGGGAGTCGGAGAGCTGTTTTTT.

This clone was detected a few times. The V and J genes are TRBV5-4 and TRBJ2-7; weak D call: TRBD2 (5 bases). The CDR3 sequence is 15 residues long. Germline-derived CDR1 and CDR2 are SGHNT and YYREEE (reference sequence). Trimming left V 5 bases short and J 3 bases short, with 18 bases between. CDR3 nucleotides: TGTGCCAGCAGTAACGGAGAGGGCCCCATCTACGAGCAGTACTTC. It codes for CASSNGEGPIYEQYF.